The 4 T cell receptor beta chains presented below share a single source sample, sequenced in a study of blood T cells in healthy people across ages (dated by TCRdb to about 2015). Receptors were amplified or captured by 5' RACE. These reads were obtained on an Illumina HiSeq 2500. A second PCR of about 6 to 11 cycles was run with a J-beta primer mix and a sample-barcoded 5' primer. TCRdb reworked the public reads: Q25 trimming with fastp, MiXCR clone assembly, productive beta chains retained. Each record represents a unique CDR3 protein, reported with the most common genes and DNA among its rows. The sample contains fewer than 800,000 distinct CDR3 sequences, roughly 20% of them found a single time. Of the sample, roughly 3.9% is held by the ten largest clones. The sample consisted of blood. The source is a man in his 70s in good health.

This clonotype turned up a few times. The chain is built from TRBV2 and TRBJ1-4, with 7 bases identical to TRBD1. The CDR3 covers 15 residues. Unmatched junction bases numbered 11, after V lost 6 bases and J lost 7 bases. In germline, CDR1 is SNHLY, CDR2 FYNNEI. DNA for the CDR3: TGTGCCAGCAGCCCCACCAGGGGGGACGGTGAAAAACTGTTTTTT. Residues: CASSPTRGDGEKLFF.

The chain carries TRBV28 and TRBJ2-7, with D possibly TRBD1 on 5 matching bases. CDR3 length: 13 amino acids. V lost 3 bases and J lost 6, with 12 bases in between. CDR1 and CDR2 from the germline V gene are MDHEN and SYDVKM. The CDR3 nucleotides read TGTGCCAGCAGTTTCTGGCAGGGATCCGAGCAGTACTTC. It encodes CASSFWQGSEQYF.

This clonotype was recorded once. One end of the junction fails to match germline, which may point to a read error. The chain is built from TRBV30 and TRBJ1-1; 8 nucleotides line up with TRBD1. This CDR3 comprises 13 residues. Germline-derived CDR1 and CDR2 are GTSNPN and SVGIG (reference sequence). The CDR3 here is CAWDRGGGTEPFF. The DNA for the CDR3 is TGTGCCTGGGACAGGGGCGGGGGCACTGAACCTTTCTTT.

This rearrangement joins TRBV5-6 to TRBJ1-1, with D possibly being TRBD1 (6 bases). The CDR3 has 16 residues. Trimming stripped 3 bases from V and 1 base from J, with 16 bases between. Germline loops: CDR1 SGHDT, CDR2 YYEEEE. The CDR3 DNA sequence: TGTGCCAGCAGCTCAAATGGGGGGCCAAAGAACACTGAAGCTTTCTTT. Translating gives CASSSNGGPKNTEAFF.